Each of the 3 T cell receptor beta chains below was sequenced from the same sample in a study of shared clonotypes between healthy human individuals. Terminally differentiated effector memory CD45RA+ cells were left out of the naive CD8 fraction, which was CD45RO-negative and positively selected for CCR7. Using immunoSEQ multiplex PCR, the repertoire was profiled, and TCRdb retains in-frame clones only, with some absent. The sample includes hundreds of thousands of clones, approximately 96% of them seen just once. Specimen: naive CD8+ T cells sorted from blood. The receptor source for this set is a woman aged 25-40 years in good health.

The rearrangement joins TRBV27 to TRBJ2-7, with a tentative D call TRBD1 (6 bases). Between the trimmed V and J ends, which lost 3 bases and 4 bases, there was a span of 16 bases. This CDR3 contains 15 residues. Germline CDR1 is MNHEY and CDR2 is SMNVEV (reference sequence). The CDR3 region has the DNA TGTGCCAGCAGTTTCTCTGGGGGCGCAACATACGAGCAGTACTTC. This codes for CASSFSGGATYEQYF.

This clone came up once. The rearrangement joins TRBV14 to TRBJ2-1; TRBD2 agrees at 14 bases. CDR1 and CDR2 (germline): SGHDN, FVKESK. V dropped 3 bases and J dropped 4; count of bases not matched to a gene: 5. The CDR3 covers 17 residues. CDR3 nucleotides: TGTGCCAGCAGCCAGGGACTAGCGGGAGTAATATACAATGAGCAGTTCTTC. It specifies CASSQGLAGVIYNEQFF.

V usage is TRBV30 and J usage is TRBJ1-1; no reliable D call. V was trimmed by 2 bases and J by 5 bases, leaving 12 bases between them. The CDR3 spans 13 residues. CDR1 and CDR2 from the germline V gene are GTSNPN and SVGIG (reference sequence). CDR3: CAWSLLGLTEAFF. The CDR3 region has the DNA TGTGCCTGGAGTCTCTTAGGGTTGACTGAAGCTTTCTTT.